The 27 T cell receptor beta chains presented below share a single source sample, sequenced in a study of blood T cell repertoires in COVID-19. The assay was immunoSEQ multiplex PCR, and TCRdb's table has in-frame clones only and misses some. The profile covers fewer than 70,000 clones, with 70% to 90% appearing a single time and 6.5% to 8.5% taken by the ten largest. The sequenced sample was peripheral blood. The receptors were gathered from a woman in her 70s with active COVID-19.

The chain recombines TRBV19 with TRBJ1-5; D is undetermined. Germline V gene data show CDR1 as LNHDA and CDR2 as SQIVND (reference sequence). With 4 bases removed from V and 2 bases from J, the gap between germline ends came to 12 bases. The CDR3 consists of 15 residues. CDR3 region: CASSNGRSRNQPQHF. As DNA, the CDR3 is TGTGCCAGTAGTAACGGCAGGTCACGCAATCAGCCCCAGCATTTT.

The gene calls are TRBV6-5 and TRBJ1-1; maybe TRBD1 (5 bases). The length of the CDR3 is 14 residues. V was pared by 7 bases and J by 5 bases, with 17 bases between. From germline, CDR1 is MNHEY and CDR2 SVGAGI. In nucleotides, the CDR3 is TGTGCCAGCACTCCAGTGGCGGGGGGGACTGAAGCTTTCTTT. Amino acids: CASTPVAGGTEAFF.

The rearrangement joins TRBV5-1 to TRBJ2-2; 11 nucleotides agree with TRBD2. CDR1 is SGHRS and CDR2 is YFSETQ in the germline V gene. The CDR3 runs 18 residues. The V gene end was trimmed by 1 base and the J gene end by 6 bases; junction bases not matched to a gene: 11. For the CDR3, the DNA is TGCGCCAGCAGCTTGTTGGTTAGCGGGAGGGCACCGGCCGGGGAGCTGTTTTTT. Protein product: CASSLLVSGRAPAGELFF.

V and J are TRBV29-1 and TRBJ2-3, with 12 positions matching TRBD1. The junction had 11 bases not matched to a gene; V was cut back by 7 bases and J by 6 bases. Per the germline V gene, CDR1 is SQVTM and CDR2 is ANQGSEA. CDR3 length: 15 amino acids. The CDR3 DNA follows: TGCAGCGCCGACCCGGGACAGGGGGCCGTGGATACGCAGTATTTT. It yields the protein CSADPGQGAVDTQYF.

The chain couples TRBV7-8 to TRBJ2-1; tentative D call: TRBD2 (6 bases). CDR3 size: 13 residues. V was pared by 5 bases and J by 4 bases, with 9 bases between. The V gene's germline CDR1 is SGHVS and CDR2 FQNEAQ. CDR3 protein: CASSRAGYNEQFF. DNA for the CDR3: TGTGCCAGCAGCCGGGCGGGGTACAATGAGCAGTTCTTC.

The rearrangement uses TRBV5-5 and TRBJ2-7, with a possible D match to TRBD1 (6 bases). The V gene lost 1 base and the J gene lost 1 base, with 12 bases spanning the gap. The CDR3 sequence is 15 residues long. Germline CDR1 SGHKS, CDR2 YYEKEE (reference sequence). The CDR3 reads CASSLYRQASYEQYF. The CDR3 DNA reads TGTGCCAGCAGCTTGTACAGACAGGCATCCTACGAGCAGTACTTC.

The chain has TRBV19 and TRBJ2-3, with TRBD2 identical over 11 bases. The junction had 6 bases not matched to a gene; V was cut back by 3 bases and J by 4 bases. This CDR3 contains 16 residues. From germline, CDR1 is LNHDA and CDR2 SQIVND (reference sequence). The DNA of the CDR3 is TGTGCCAGTAGTATGGTAGCGGGAGGGCCTGCAGATACGCAGTATTTT. It codes for CASSMVAGGPADTQYF.

This rearrangement joins TRBV24-1 to TRBJ1-4; no clear D gene. V lost 5 bases and J lost 5, with 8 bases in between. The germline V gene has CDR1 KGHDR and CDR2 SFDVKD. The length of the CDR3 is 13 residues. The CDR3 DNA is TGTGCCACCAGTGCGGCAGGAAATGAAAAACTGTTTTTT. Residues: CATSAAGNEKLFF.

The chain couples TRBV5-1 to TRBJ2-1; 15 positions agree with TRBD2. V was pared by 4 bases and J by 14 bases, with 7 bases of the junction left unmatched. The CDR3 length is 14 residues. Germline assignment: CDR1 SGHRS and CDR2 YFSETQ. CDR3 region: CASSQGLAGGRKFF. Here the CDR3 DNA reads TGCGCCAGCAGCCAAGGACTAGCGGGAGGGCGGAAGTTCTTC.

The gene calls are TRBV10-3 and TRBJ2-3, with TRBD2 matching 7 bases. J lost 5 bases, V lost 5 bases, and 7 bases had no gene match. CDR1 is ENHRY, CDR2 SYGVKD, per germline. The CDR3 runs 14 residues. The CDR3 DNA reads TGTGCCATCAGTCTTGGGGGGGTCGGAGATACGCAGTATTTT. It translates to CAISLGGVGDTQYF.

This clone was seen only a few times. The V gene is TRBV6-5, the J gene TRBJ1-1; D unresolved. Germline V lookup: CDR1 MNHEY, CDR2 SVGAGI. The CDR3 is made up of 16 amino acids. Trimming stripped 4 bases from V and 0 bases from J, with 15 bases between. The CDR3 loop reads CASSLISEIMNTEAFF. The CDR3, as DNA: TGTGCCAGCAGTTTGATTAGTGAAATCATGAACACTGAAGCTTTCTTT.

The gene calls are TRBV18 and TRBJ2-4; 9 nucleotides align to TRBD2. Germline V lookup: CDR1 KGHSH, CDR2 LQKENI. This CDR3 comprises 16 residues. J was trimmed by 4 bases and V by 0 bases; bases with no gene match: 4. The CDR3 reads CASSPPSSGDKNIQYF. The DNA for the CDR3 is TGTGCCAGCTCACCACCCTCTAGCGGGGATAAAAACATTCAGTACTTC.

The V call is TRBV5-1, the J call TRBJ2-7; TRBD2 agrees at 7 bases. V gave up 4 bases and J gave up 4 bases; unmatched junction bases: 11. The CDR3 spans 15 residues. The germline CDR1 and CDR2 sequences are SGHRS and YFSETQ. CDR3 nucleotide sequence: TGCGCCAGCAGCACGACTAGCAGCTCAAGGTACGAGCAGTACTTC. It translates to CASSTTSSSRYEQYF.

V is TRBV5-4 and J is TRBJ1-1; maybe TRBD1 (5 bases). The CDR3 runs to 13 residues. The germline CDR1 and CDR2 sequences are SGHNT and YYREEE (reference sequence). V lost 2 bases to trimming and J lost 1 base, with 6 bases between them. The CDR3 loop is CASSLGENTEAFF. DNA for the CDR3: TGTGCCAGCAGCTTAGGGGAGAACACTGAAGCTTTCTTT. The full variable domain, completed using reference TRBV5-4 and TRBJ1-1, is ETGVTQSPTHLIKTRGQQVTLRCSSQSGHNTVSWYQQALGQGPQFIFQYYREEENGRGNFPPRFSGLQFPNYSSELNVNALELDDSALYLCASSLGENTEAFFGQGTRLTVV.

This chain joins TRBV24-1 and TRBJ1-2; D gene uncertain. Germline loops: CDR1 KGHDR, CDR2 SFDVKD. This CDR3 contains 13 residues. Trimming pared 1 base from V and 4 bases from J, leaving 6 bases between. CDR3 nucleotides: TGTGCCACCAGTGATTTTCCCTTCTATGGCTACACCTTC. It yields the protein CATSDFPFYGYTF.

CDR3 amino acids: CASSLGTSGRRETQYF. CDR3 DNA: TGTGCCAGCAGCCTAGGGACTAGCGGGAGACGGGAGACCCAGTACTTC. The chain uses TRBV4-2 and TRBJ2-5; 14 bases align to TRBD2. Germline V CDR1 and CDR2: LGHNA, YNFKEQ. V lost 4 bases to trimming and J lost 5 bases; unmatched junction nucleotides: 6. This CDR3 contains 16 residues.

This clone was found once. The chain is built from TRBV24-1 and TRBJ2-4; a weak D match, TRBD2 (6 bases). The CDR3 sequence is 18 residues long. Germline assignment: CDR1 KGHDR and CDR2 SFDVKD. V gave up 2 bases and J gave up 0 bases, with 16 bases separating them. For the CDR3, the DNA is TGTGCCACCAGTGATTCCTTCACGGAGGGCCGAGCCAAAAACATTCAGTACTTC. Amino acid sequence: CATSDSFTEGRAKNIQYF.

V and J are TRBV10-3 and TRBJ1-2; 7 bases line up with TRBD1. Germline-derived CDR1 and CDR2 are ENHRY and SYGVKD. The CDR3 is 15 residues long. V lost 0 bases and J lost 4; bases outside the gene matches: 5. The CDR3 bases are TGTGCCATCAGTGAGTCCCAGGGACAGACCTATGGCTACACCTTC. Protein sequence: CAISESQGQTYGYTF.

V usage is TRBV24-1 and J usage is TRBJ1-4; D remains unclear. The V end lost 8 bases, the J end lost 16 bases, and 13 bases lay between the germline ends. Germline CDR1 reads KGHDR; CDR2 reads SFDVKD. This CDR3 comprises 10 residues. The CDR3 DNA reads as TGTGCCACCATCACAGTATTACGGTTTTTT. Its translation: CATITVLRFF.

The gene calls are TRBV4-1 and TRBJ2-1; a possible D gene is TRBD2 (6 bases). The CDR3 spans 14 residues. Germline CDR1 is MGHRA and CDR2 is YSYEKL. V was pared by 3 bases and J by 6 bases, with 12 bases between. The DNA for the CDR3 is TGCGCCAGCAGCCAGTCAGGACTACCCAATGAGCAGTTCTTC. It yields the protein CASSQSGLPNEQFF.

This chain uses TRBV2 with TRBJ2-6; D perhaps matches TRBD2 (5 bases). Germline V gene lookup returns CDR1 SNHLY and CDR2 FYNNEI. V was cut by 0 bases and J by 2 bases, with 8 bases left in between. The CDR3 consists of 16 residues. This CDR3 reads CASSEARRAGANVLTF. CDR3 DNA: TGTGCCAGCAGTGAAGCGCGGCGGGCTGGGGCCAACGTCCTGACTTTC.

The gene calls are TRBV6-6 and TRBJ1-1; TRBD1 matches 7 bases. Germline CDR1 is MNHNY and CDR2 is SVGAGI (reference sequence). V gave up 5 bases and J gave up 3 bases; unmatched junction bases: 15. CDR3 length equals 17 residues. Here the CDR3 DNA reads TGTGCCAGCAGTCCAAGACAGGGAGCTTCGAGCGACACTGAAGCTTTCTTT. This encodes CASSPRQGASSDTEAFF.

V gene TRBV5-8 combines with J gene TRBJ1-6; 9 positions agree with TRBD1. The CDR3 has 15 residues. Losses at the gene ends were 4 bases for V and 4 bases for J; bases not matched to a gene: 3. Germline V gives CDR1 SGHTS, CDR2 YDEGEE. CDR3 DNA: TGTGCCAGCAGCGACGGACAGGGGTATAATTCACCCCTCCACTTT. Its translation is CASSDGQGYNSPLHF.

V is TRBV7-3 and J is TRBJ2-1; possible D gene TRBD1, 6 bases. The ends were cut back, 5 bases at V and 4 bases at J, with 21 bases in the middle. This CDR3 has 17 amino acids. Germline loops: CDR1 SGHTA, CDR2 FQGTGA. CDR3 nucleotides: TGTGCCAGCAGCCGCAACACAGGGCAGAGACAATACAATGAGCAGTTCTTC. It codes for CASSRNTGQRQYNEQFF. The full variable domain, completed using reference TRBV7-3 and TRBJ2-1, is GAGVSQTPSNKVTEKGKYVELRCDPISGHTALYWYRQSLGQGPEFLIYFQGTGAADDSGLPNDRFFAVRPEGSVSTLKIQRTERGDSAVYLCASSRNTGQRQYNEQFFGPGTRLTVL.

V is TRBV6-5 and J is TRBJ2-7; D gene ambiguous. The V gene's germline CDR1 is MNHEY and CDR2 SVGAGI. V shed 2 bases and J shed 8 bases, with 13 bases lying between them. CDR3 size: 13 residues. As DNA, the CDR3 is TGTGCCAGCAGTTACGGTCCGGGTTGGCAGCAGTACTTC. The encoded protein is CASSYGPGWQQYF.

The V and J genes are TRBV27 and TRBJ1-5; 8 nucleotides align to TRBD1. The CDR3 extends over 14 amino acids. CDR1 is MNHEY, CDR2 SMNVEV, per germline (reference sequence). V shed 6 bases and J 7 bases; nucleotides not matched to a gene: 8. DNA for the CDR3: TGTGCCAGCAGGCCCCAGGGGGCCGGGCAGCCCCAGCATTTT. Its translation: CASRPQGAGQPQHF.

The V and J genes are TRBV5-1 and TRBJ2-7; 7 bases are shared with TRBD1. The CDR3 is 16 amino acids. Germline V gene sequence: CDR1 SGHRS, CDR2 YFSETQ. J gave up 4 bases and V 0 bases, and 10 bases lay outside the gene matches. The CDR3 DNA reads as TGCGCCAGCAGCTTGGAATTCGACAGGGTTTTGTACGAGCAGTACTTC. The encoded protein is CASSLEFDRVLYEQYF.